This T cell receptor (beta chain) stems from a study of T cell responses to AZD1222 COVID-19 vaccine. Only in-frame clones appear in the TCRdb table, and some are missing; sequencing was by immunoSEQ multiplex PCR. The sample has roughly 140,000 clones, around 91% seen once; the top ten hold under 5.5%. CDR1 and CDR2 (germline): SGHTA, FQGTGA. The V gene end was trimmed by 8 bases and the J gene end by 2 bases; junction bases not matched to a gene: 7. This CDR3 contains 14 residues. The receptor comes from an adult in good health. V usage is TRBV7-3 and J usage is TRBJ2-3, with 7 bases aligning to TRBD2. Here the sequenced sample was peripheral blood, taken on day 0 of AZD1222 vaccination. This CDR3 reads CASSLADDTDTQYF. CDR3 nucleotides: TGTGCCAGCTCTCTAGCGGACGACACAGATACGCAGTATTTT.